This TCR beta chain was observed in a study of spatial heterogeneity in lung cancer. Overall study context: Sequencing consistently turned up more beta-chain sequences than alpha-chain sequences.

Specified time point: sample taken at primary tumor resection. Unsorted tumor, nontumor lung tissue or cryopreserved PBMC supplied the whole RNA. This clonotype was recorded many times. Its antigen remains unknown. Study-level points and caveats: TCRs found ubiquitously expanded in tumor appeared in blood more at resection than at follow-up.

TCR cDNA molecules each carried a unique molecular identifier. TCRdb fed the 5' RACE reads into MiXCR, producing one record per CDR3 protein. Here the sample spans 20,000 to 25,000 distinct CDR3 sequences, 6.9% being singletons. The CDR3 length is 14 residues. Germline V gene data show CDR1 as LGHDT and CDR2 as YNNKEL (reference sequence). Trimming shortened V by 4 bases and J by 7 bases, and 13 bases separated the two germline ends. The receptor was isolated from a male donor with early-stage non-small cell lung cancer. Sequenced material: PBMCs, taken at surgery. The chain employs TRBV3-1 and TRBJ1-4; perhaps TRBD1 as D (5 bases). CDR3 in DNA: TGTGCCAGCAGCCCTGAGGGGTCTGCTGAAAAACTGTTTTTT. Translation gives CASSPEGSAEKLFF.